This T cell receptor beta chain was retrieved from a study of cytomegalovirus exposure and HLA in healthy donors. Study-wide results and caveats: The study reported that TCR beta sequences accurately predicted HLA-A and HLA-B alleles in most subjects. TRBV6-2, TRBV6-3 and some other V segments were unresolvable in 87-base-pair reads.

60 Vbeta and 13 Jbeta primers were used in PCR. Measured with immunoSEQ multiplex PCR; TCRdb has only the in-frame clones, and not every one. This table has some 220,000 clones, around 80% appearing once. A note on this clone: Its antigen is still unknown.

Germline V CDR1 and CDR2: SGHRS, YFSETQ. The trim removed 0 bases at V and 1 base at J, leaving 4 bases unmatched. The CDR3 is made up of 16 amino acids. Sequencing was performed on PBMCs. This chain links TRBV5-1 with TRBJ1-3, with TRBD1 matching over 7 bases. The receptor's source is a boy younger than 18 in good health and CMV-seronegative. CDR3 nucleotide sequence: TGCGCCAGCAGCTTGGAAACAGGGGCTTCTGGAAACACCATATATTTT. Its protein product is CASSLETGASGNTIYF.